This T cell receptor (beta chain) was recorded in a study of shared clonotypes between healthy human individuals. Overall study findings and caveats: Shared clonotypes across all four donors exceeded non-shared ones in generation probability.

Germline V gene data show CDR1 as MDHEN and CDR2 as SYDVKM. CDR3 length: 15 amino acids. The V end was cut by 3 bases, the J end by 4 bases, with 15 bases between. The authors divided CD4+ cells into CD45RA+ naive and CD45RA-negative memory subsets. A word on this clone: Its antigen is not known.

Deep was the level used in running the assay. The data were produced by immunoSEQ multiplex PCR, yet TCRdb's version contains in-frame clones alone and is incomplete. This repertoire shows 2 million to 2.5 million clones, more than 85% found once; its top ten account for 0.39%. The material sequenced was naive CD4+ T cells from PBMCs. Indicated subset: CD45RA+ positively selected. The chain uses TRBV28 and TRBJ2-5; possible D gene TRBD1, 6 bases. The clonotype was recovered from a man aged 18 to 35 in good health. Some clones in this sample may be carry-over from other donors' samples. The CDR3 sequence is CASSFLRGVGETQYF. CDR3 DNA: TGTGCCAGCAGTTTTCTCAGGGGCGTGGGAGAGACCCAGTACTTC. The variable domain in full, completed from reference TRBV28 and TRBJ2-5, reads DVKVTQSSRYLVKRTGEKVFLECVQDMDHENMFWYRQDPGLGLRLIYFSYDVKMKEKGDIPEGYSVSREKKERFSLILESASTNQTSMYLCASSFLRGVGETQYFGPGTRLLVL.